Listed below are T cell receptor beta chains from one sample, sequenced in a study of blood T cell repertoires in COVID-19. Some clones are missing from TCRdb's copy, which holds only in-frame ones; the method was immunoSEQ multiplex PCR. Of 200,000 to 250,000 clones listed, 80% to 90% were seen once; the top ten hold less than 3.5%. Material: peripheral blood. These receptors were obtained from a man aged 50-59 years with active or convalescent COVID-19. The conserved cysteine and the conserved F or W are not part of the CDR3 here.

J gene: TRBJ2-1; V gene: TRBV3-1/TRBV3-2; CDR3 protein: ASSTRDSTYNEQF
J gene: TRBJ2-2; V gene: TRBV7-6; CDR3 protein: ASSPSRYRTSNTGELF
J gene: TRBJ1-2; V gene: TRBV10-3; CDR3 protein: ATQQGSRGYGYT
J gene: TRBJ1-6; V gene: TRBV2; CDR3 protein: ASRGQGSSYNSPLH
J gene: TRBJ2-1; V gene: TRBV5-6; CDR3 protein: ASSLFGLAGANEQF
J gene: TRBJ1-2; V gene: TRBV19; CDR3 protein: ASKQGKIYGYT
J gene: TRBJ1-4; V gene: TRBV18; CDR3 protein: ASSPGSKTNEKLF
J gene: TRBJ1-2; V gene: TRBV19; CDR3 protein: ASSIGQAFYGYT
J gene: TRBJ2-7; V gene: TRBV5-1; CDR3 protein: ASRDSGTGPFYEQY
J gene: TRBJ1-6; V gene: TRBV6-5; CDR3 protein: ASSYSRQALNSPLH
J gene: TRBJ2-7; V gene: TRBV28; CDR3 protein: ASTHRGPTYEQY
J gene: TRBJ2-5; V gene: TRBV28; CDR3 protein: ASSQPRGQGRETQY
J gene: TRBJ2-7; V gene: TRBV9; CDR3 protein: ASSVGGHDYEQY
J gene: TRBJ1-4; V gene: TRBV28; CDR3 protein: ASSPSTGATNEKLF
J gene: TRBJ1-1; V gene: TRBV10-1; CDR3 protein: ASSESTGPIEAF
J gene: TRBJ2-3; V gene: TRBV7-2; CDR3 protein: ASSAGQGSTDTQY
J gene: TRBJ1-6; V gene: TRBV2; CDR3 protein: ASSDGGQSNSPLH
J gene: TRBJ2-7; V gene: TRBV5-4; CDR3 protein: ASSARDSYEQY
J gene: TRBJ1-2; V gene: TRBV29-1; CDR3 protein: SVEPLLNYGYT
J gene: TRBJ2-7; V gene: TRBV14; CDR3 protein: ASSQEYEGWFSRGPYEQY
J gene: TRBJ2-7; V gene: TRBV9; CDR3 protein: ASSVAGGMNEQY
J gene: TRBJ1-3; V gene: TRBV9; CDR3 protein: ASSPFLSSGNTIY
J gene: TRBJ1-3; V gene: TRBV20-1; CDR3 protein: SASPGNTIY
J gene: TRBJ1-4; V gene: TRBV30; CDR3 protein: AWSIGGGEKLF
J gene: TRBJ1-2; V gene: TRBV5-6; CDR3 protein: ASSEGQVDYGYT
J gene: TRBJ2-5; V gene: TRBV9; CDR3 protein: ASSGRDRVLETQY
J gene: TRBJ2-7; V gene: TRBV7-9; CDR3 protein: ASMLDVSSYEQY
J gene: TRBJ2-1; V gene: TRBV19; CDR3 protein: ASSIPDRGIYNEQF
J gene: TRBJ2-1; V gene: TRBV27; CDR3 protein: ASSSSNYNEQF
J gene: TRBJ2-7; V gene: TRBV5-4; CDR3 protein: ASSSSSGVTY
J gene: TRBJ2-3; V gene: TRBV28; CDR3 protein: ASSWSGRAVVDAQY
J gene: TRBJ2-3; V gene: TRBV27; CDR3 protein: ASSLSRGTDTQY
J gene: TRBJ2-6; V gene: TRBV7-2; CDR3 protein: ASSFRGTGSSGANVLT
J gene: TRBJ2-7; V gene: TRBV6-1; CDR3 protein: ASSEWSGGINEQY
J gene: TRBJ1-2; V gene: TRBV2; CDR3 protein: ASRDRRALDGYT
J gene: TRBJ1-1; V gene: TRBV6-5; CDR3 protein: ASSYQWAMNTEAF
J gene: TRBJ1-1; V gene: TRBV5-4; CDR3 protein: ASSLDRHTEAF
J gene: TRBJ2-2; V gene: TRBV7-3; CDR3 protein: ASSLEGRVGTGELF
J gene: TRBJ1-6; V gene: TRBV4-1; CDR3 protein: ASSQDPVQGTRNSPLH
J gene: TRBJ2-2; V gene: TRBV7-8; CDR3 protein: ASSLLLAGDTGELF
J gene: TRBJ2-6; V gene: TRBV18; CDR3 protein: ASSPPGRGANVLT
J gene: TRBJ1-5; V gene: TRBV4-2; CDR3 protein: ASSQAGGQGNQPQH
J gene: TRBJ2-1; V gene: TRBV4-1; CDR3 protein: ASRFTSGDFEQF
J gene: TRBJ1-2; V gene: TRBV21-1; CDR3 protein: ASSKVPDREFGYT